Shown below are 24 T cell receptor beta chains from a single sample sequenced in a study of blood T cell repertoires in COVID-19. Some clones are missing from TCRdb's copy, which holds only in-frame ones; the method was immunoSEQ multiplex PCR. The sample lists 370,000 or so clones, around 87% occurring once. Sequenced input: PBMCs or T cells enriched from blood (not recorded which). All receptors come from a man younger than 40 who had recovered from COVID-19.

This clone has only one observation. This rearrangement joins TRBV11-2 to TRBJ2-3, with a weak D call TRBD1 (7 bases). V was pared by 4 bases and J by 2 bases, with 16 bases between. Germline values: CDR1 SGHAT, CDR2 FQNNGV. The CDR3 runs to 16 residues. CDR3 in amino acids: CASSSGGTIFTDTQYF. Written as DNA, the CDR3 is TGTGCCAGCAGCTCAGGGGGGACGATATTCACAGATACGCAGTATTTT.

CDR3 DNA: TGTGCCAGCAGTTACTCGGACAGGGGTCTCTATGGCTACACCTTC. Translation: CASSYSDRGLYGYTF. This sequence joins TRBV6-2 or TRBV6-3 and TRBJ1-2, with 9 bases matching TRBD1. V gave up 0 bases and J gave up 4 bases; unmatched junction bases: 3. CDR1 and CDR2 (germline): MNHEY, SVGEGT. The CDR3 runs to 15 residues.

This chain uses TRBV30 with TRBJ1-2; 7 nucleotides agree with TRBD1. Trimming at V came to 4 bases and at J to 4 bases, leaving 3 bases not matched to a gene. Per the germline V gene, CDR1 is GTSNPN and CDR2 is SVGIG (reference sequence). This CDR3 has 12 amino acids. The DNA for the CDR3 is TGTGCCTGGAACAGGGGCAGCTATGGCTACACCTTC. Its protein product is CAWNRGSYGYTF.

Here the CDR3 DNA reads TGTGCCAGCAGCCTGCCCGGGACTAGCGGGGGCAATGGAGGCGATGAGCAGTTCTTC. It yields the protein CASSLPGTSGGNGGDEQFF. The chain has TRBV3-1 (or the pseudogene TRBV3-2) and TRBJ2-1; 14 bases map to TRBD2. V was pared by 4 bases and J by 8 bases, with 16 bases of the junction left unmatched. This CDR3 is 19 amino acids long. Germline values: CDR1 LGHDT, CDR2 YNNKEL (reference sequence).

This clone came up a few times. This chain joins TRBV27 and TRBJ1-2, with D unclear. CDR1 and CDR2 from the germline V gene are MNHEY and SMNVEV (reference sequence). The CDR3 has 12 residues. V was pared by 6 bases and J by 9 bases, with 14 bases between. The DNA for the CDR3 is TGTGCCAGCAGCTCCCCCCGGGGAAGCTACACCTTC. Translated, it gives CASSSPRGSYTF.

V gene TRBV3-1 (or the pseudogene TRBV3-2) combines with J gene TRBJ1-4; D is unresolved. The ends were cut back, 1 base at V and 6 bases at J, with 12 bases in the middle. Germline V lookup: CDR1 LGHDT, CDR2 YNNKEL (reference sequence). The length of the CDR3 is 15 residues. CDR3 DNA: TGTGCCAGCAGCCAAGCCTGGGCCCGGTATGAAAAACTGTTTTTT. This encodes CASSQAWARYEKLFF.

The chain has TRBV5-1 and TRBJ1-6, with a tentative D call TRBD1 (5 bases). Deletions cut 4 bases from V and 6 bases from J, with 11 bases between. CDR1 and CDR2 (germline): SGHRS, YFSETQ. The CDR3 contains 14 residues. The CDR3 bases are TGCGCCAGCAGCCCCGGGGGGGGTAATTCACCCCTCCACTTT. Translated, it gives CASSPGGGNSPLHF.

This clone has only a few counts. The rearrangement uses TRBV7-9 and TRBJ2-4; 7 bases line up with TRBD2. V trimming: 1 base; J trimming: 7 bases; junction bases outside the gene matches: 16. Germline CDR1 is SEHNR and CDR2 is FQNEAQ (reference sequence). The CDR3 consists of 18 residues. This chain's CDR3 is CASSLEPAGSFGRNIQYF. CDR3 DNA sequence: TGTGCCAGCAGCTTAGAACCAGCGGGGTCTTTTGGGAGGAACATTCAGTACTTC.

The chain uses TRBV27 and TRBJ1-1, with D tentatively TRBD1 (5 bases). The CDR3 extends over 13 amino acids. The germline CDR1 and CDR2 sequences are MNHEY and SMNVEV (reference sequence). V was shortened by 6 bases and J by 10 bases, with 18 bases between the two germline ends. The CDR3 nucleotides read TGTGCCAGCAGCAAGGGGAAAGCGGGCCCAGCTTTCTTT. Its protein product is CASSKGKAGPAFF.

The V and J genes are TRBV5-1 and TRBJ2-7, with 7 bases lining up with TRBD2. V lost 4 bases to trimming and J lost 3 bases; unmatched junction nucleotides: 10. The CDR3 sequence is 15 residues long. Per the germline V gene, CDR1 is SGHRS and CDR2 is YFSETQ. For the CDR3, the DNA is TGCGCCAGCAGCCCCGGACTAGAGTCGGTCTACGAGCAGTACTTC. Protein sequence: CASSPGLESVYEQYF.

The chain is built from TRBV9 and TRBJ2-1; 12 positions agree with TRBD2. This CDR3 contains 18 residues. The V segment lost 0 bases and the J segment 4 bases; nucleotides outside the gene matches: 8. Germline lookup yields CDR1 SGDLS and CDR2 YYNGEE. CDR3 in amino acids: CASSVGASGGAEYNEQFF. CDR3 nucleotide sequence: TGTGCCAGCAGCGTAGGGGCTAGCGGGGGGGCGGAATACAATGAGCAGTTCTTC.

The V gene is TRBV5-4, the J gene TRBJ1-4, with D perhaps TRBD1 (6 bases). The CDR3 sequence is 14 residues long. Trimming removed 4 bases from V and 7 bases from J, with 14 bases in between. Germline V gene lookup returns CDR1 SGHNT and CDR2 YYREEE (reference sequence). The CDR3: CASSPDRSGEKLFF. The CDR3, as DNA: TGTGCCAGCAGCCCTGACAGGTCCGGTGAAAAACTGTTTTTT.

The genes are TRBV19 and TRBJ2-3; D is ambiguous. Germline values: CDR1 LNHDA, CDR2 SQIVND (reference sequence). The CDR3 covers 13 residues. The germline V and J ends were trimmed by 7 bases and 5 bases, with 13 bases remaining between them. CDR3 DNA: TGTGCCAGTAACAGCCTTCTCATAGATACGCAGTATTTT. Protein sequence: CASNSLLIDTQYF.

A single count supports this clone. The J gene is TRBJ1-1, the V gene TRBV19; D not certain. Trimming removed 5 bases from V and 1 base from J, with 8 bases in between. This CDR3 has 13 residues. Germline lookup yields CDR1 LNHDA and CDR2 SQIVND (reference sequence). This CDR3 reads CASSATTNTEAFF. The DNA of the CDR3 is TGTGCCAGTAGTGCGACAACGAACACTGAAGCTTTCTTT.

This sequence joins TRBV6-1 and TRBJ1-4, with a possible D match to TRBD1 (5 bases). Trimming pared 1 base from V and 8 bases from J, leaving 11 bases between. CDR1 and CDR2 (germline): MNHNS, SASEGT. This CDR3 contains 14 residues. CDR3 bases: TGTGCCAGCAGTGAAGGGGGCACGGACGAAAAACTGTTTTTT. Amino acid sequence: CASSEGGTDEKLFF.

CDR3: CASSLSPTGGPYEQYF. DNA of the CDR3: TGTGCCAGCAGTTTGAGCCCGACAGGGGGACCCTACGAGCAGTACTTC. V is TRBV6-5 and J is TRBJ2-7; TRBD1 matches 9 bases. CDR1 is MNHEY and CDR2 is SVGAGI in the germline V gene. Losses at the gene ends were 4 bases for V and 2 bases for J; bases not matched to a gene: 9. The CDR3 is 16 residues long.

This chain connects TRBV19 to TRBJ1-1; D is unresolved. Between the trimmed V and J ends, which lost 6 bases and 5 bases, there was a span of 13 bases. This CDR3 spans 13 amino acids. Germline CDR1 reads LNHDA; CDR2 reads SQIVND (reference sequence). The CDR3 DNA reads TGTGCCAGTAGACGGGTAGGGAGTACTGAAGCTTTCTTT. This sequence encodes CASRRVGSTEAFF. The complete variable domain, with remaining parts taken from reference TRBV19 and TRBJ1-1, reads DGGITQSPKYLFRKEGQNVTLSCEQNLNHDAMYWYRQDPGQGLRLIYYSQIVNDFQKGDIAEGYSVSREKKESFPLTVTSAQKNPTAFYLCASRRVGSTEAFFGQGTRLTVV.

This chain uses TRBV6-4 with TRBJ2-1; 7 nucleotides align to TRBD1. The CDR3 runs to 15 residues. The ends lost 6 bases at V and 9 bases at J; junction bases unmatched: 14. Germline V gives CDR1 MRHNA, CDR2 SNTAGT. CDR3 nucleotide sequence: TGTGCCAGCAGCGTAACAGGGGCGCAGGGCGGTGAGCAGTTCTTC. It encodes CASSVTGAQGGEQFF.

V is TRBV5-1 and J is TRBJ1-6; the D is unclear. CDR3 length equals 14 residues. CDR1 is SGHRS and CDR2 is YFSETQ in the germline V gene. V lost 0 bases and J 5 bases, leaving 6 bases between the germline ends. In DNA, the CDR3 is TGCGCCAGCAGCTTGGGACGGGATAATTCACCCCTCCACTTT. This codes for CASSLGRDNSPLHF.

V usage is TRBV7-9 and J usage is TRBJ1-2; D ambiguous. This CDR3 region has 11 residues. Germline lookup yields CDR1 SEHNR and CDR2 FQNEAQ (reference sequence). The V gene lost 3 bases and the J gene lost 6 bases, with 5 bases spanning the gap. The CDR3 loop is CASSFIDGYTF. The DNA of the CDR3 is TGTGCCAGCAGCTTTATAGATGGCTACACCTTC.

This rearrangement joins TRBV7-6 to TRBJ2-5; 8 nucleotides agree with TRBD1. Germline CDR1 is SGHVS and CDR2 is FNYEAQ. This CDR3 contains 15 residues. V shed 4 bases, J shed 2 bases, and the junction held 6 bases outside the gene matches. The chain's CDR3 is CASSSSRTGQETQYF. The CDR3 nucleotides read TGTGCCAGCAGCTCAAGTCGGACAGGGCAAGAGACCCAGTACTTC.

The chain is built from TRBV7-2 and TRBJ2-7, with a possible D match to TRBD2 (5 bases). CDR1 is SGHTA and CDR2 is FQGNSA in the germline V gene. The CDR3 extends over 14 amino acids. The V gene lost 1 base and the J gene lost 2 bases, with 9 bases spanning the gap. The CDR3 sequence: CASSLVRATYEQYF. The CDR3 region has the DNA TGTGCCAGCAGCTTAGTGAGGGCTACCTACGAGCAGTACTTC.

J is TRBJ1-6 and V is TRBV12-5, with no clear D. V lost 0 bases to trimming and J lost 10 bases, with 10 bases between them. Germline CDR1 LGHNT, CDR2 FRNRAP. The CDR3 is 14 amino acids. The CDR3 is CASGLVQFRSPLHF. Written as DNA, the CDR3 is TGTGCTAGTGGTTTGGTACAATTCAGATCACCCCTCCACTTT. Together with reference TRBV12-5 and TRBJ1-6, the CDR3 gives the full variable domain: DARVTQTPRHKVTEMGQEVTMRCQPILGHNTVFWYRQTMMQGLELLAYFRNRAPLDDSGMPKDRFSAEMPDATLATLKIQPSEPRDSAVYFCASGLVQFRSPLHFGNGTRLTVT.

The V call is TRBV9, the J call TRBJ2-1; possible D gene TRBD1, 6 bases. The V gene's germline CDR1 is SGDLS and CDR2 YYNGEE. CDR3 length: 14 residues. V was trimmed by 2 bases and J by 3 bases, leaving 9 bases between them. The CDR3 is CASSVSGHYNEQFF. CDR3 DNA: TGTGCCAGCAGCGTGTCGGGACACTACAATGAGCAGTTCTTC. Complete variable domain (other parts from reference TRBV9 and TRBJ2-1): DSGVTQTPKHLITATGQRVTLRCSPRSGDLSVYWYQQSLDQGLQFLIQYYNGEERAKGNILERFSAQQFPDLHSELNLSSLELGDSALYFCASSVSGHYNEQFFGPGTRLTVL.